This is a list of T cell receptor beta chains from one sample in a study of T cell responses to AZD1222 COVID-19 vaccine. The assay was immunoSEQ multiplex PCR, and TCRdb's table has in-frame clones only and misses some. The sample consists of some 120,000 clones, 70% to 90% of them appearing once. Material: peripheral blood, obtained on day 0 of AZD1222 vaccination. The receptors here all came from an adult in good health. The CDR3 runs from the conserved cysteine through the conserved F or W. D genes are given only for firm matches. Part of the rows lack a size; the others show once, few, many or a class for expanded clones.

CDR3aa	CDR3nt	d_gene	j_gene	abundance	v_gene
CASSKAGLQVYSGANVLTF	TGTGCCAGTAGTAAGGCGGGATTACAGGTCTACTCTGGGGCCAACGTCCTGACTTTC	NA	TRBJ2-6	NA	TRBV19
CASSAASGTNTGELFF	TGCGCCAGCAGCGCCGCTAGCGGGACTAACACCGGGGAGCTGTTTTTT	TRBD2	TRBJ2-2	NA	TRBV5-1
CASSPQRASTDTQYF	TGTGCCAGCAGCCCACAGCGGGCTAGCACAGATACGCAGTATTTT	NA	TRBJ2-3	NA	TRBV4-2
CASSYSASGGYNEQFF	TGTGCCAGCAGTTACTCAGCTAGCGGGGGCTACAATGAGCAGTTCTTC	TRBD2	TRBJ2-1	NA	TRBV6-5
CASSLDGYSPLHF	TGTGCCAGCAGCCTGGACGGATATTCACCCCTCCACTTT	NA	TRBJ1-6	NA	TRBV7-9
CASSPGTSGGFQETQYF	TGTGCCAGCAGCCCCGGGACTAGCGGGGGGTTCCAAGAGACCCAGTACTTC	TRBD2	TRBJ2-5	NA	TRBV7-2
CASSDGGEQPQHF	TGCGCCAGCAGTGACGGGGGAGAGCAGCCCCAGCATTTT	NA	TRBJ1-5	NA	TRBV10-2
CASSRRGYEQYF	TGTGCCAGCAGCCGGCGGGGCTACGAGCAGTACTTC	NA	TRBJ2-7	NA	TRBV5-6
CASSRSSAAGELFF	TGTGCCAGCTCAAGGTCCTCCGCCGCCGGGGAGCTGTTTTTT	NA	TRBJ2-2	NA	TRBV2
CASSDDTADTQYF	TGTGCCAGCAGCGACGATACTGCAGATACGCAGTATTTT	NA	TRBJ2-3	NA	TRBV9
CASSEGGFGEAFF	TGTGCCAGCAGTGAAGGGGGATTTGGTGAAGCTTTCTTT	NA	TRBJ1-1	NA	TRBV2
CASSYGLAGANEQFF	TGTGCCAGCAGTTACGGGCTAGCGGGTGCAAATGAGCAGTTCTTC	TRBD2	TRBJ2-1	NA	TRBV6-5
CASSLWPTGGTNTEAFF	TGTGCCAGCAGCTTATGGCCTACAGGGGGCACGAACACTGAAGCTTTCTTT	TRBD1	TRBJ1-1	NA	TRBV7-3
CASSFSQEETQYF	TGTGCCAGCAGTTTTAGCCAGGAAGAGACCCAGTACTTC	NA	TRBJ2-5	NA	TRBV12-3/TRBV12-4
CASTPSGQGANGANVLTF	TGTGCCAGTACCCCGTCGGGACAGGGGGCCAATGGGGCCAACGTCCTGACTTTC	TRBD1	TRBJ2-6	NA	TRBV19
CASSYSRDAYEQYF	TGTGCCAGCAGTTACTCGCGGGATGCCTACGAGCAGTACTTC	NA	TRBJ2-7	once	TRBV6-5
CASSRQGAGNSNQPQHF	TGTGCCAGCAGCAGACAGGGGGCGGGCAATAGCAATCAGCCCCAGCATTTT	TRBD1	TRBJ1-5	NA	TRBV7-9
CASTPGQGSLQPQHF	TGTGCCAGCACCCCCGGACAGGGAAGTTTACAGCCCCAGCATTTT	TRBD1	TRBJ1-5	NA	TRBV27
CASSLRSVDTQYF	TGTGCCAGCAGCTTAAGGTCCGTGGATACGCAGTATTTT	NA	TRBJ2-3	NA	TRBV7-9
CASSPERTGELFF	TGTGCCAGCAGCCCGGAACGAACCGGGGAGCTGTTTTTT	NA	TRBJ2-2	NA	TRBV4-2
CASSLENGGTGELFF	TGTGCCAGCAGCTTAGAGAACGGGGGCACCGGGGAGCTGTTTTTT	NA	TRBJ2-2	NA	TRBV11-2
CATTLGDLNTEAFF	TGTGCCACCACCCTGGGGGACTTGAACACTGAAGCTTTCTTT	NA	TRBJ1-1	NA	TRBV10-3
CATSRQGVNEKLFF	TGTGCCACCAGCAGACAGGGGGTTAATGAAAAACTGTTTTTT	TRBD1	TRBJ1-4	NA	TRBV15
CASSPDVSVSYTF	TGTGCCAGCAGCCCGGACGTCAGTGTTAGCTACACCTTC	NA	TRBJ1-2	NA	TRBV6-5
CASRDYSYEQYF	TGCGCCAGCAGAGACTATTCCTACGAGCAGTACTTC	NA	TRBJ2-7	NA	TRBV10-2
CASSPRTDSGNTIYF	TGTGCCAGCAGCCCCCGGACCGATTCTGGAAACACCATATATTTT	NA	TRBJ1-3	NA	TRBV7-9
CASSKDTSSYEQYF	TGTGCCAGCAGTAAGGACACCAGCTCCTACGAGCAGTACTTC	NA	TRBJ2-7	NA	TRBV6-2/TRBV6-3
CASSIGGEYQPQHF	TGTGCCAGTAGTATAGGTGGGGAATATCAGCCCCAGCATTTT	NA	TRBJ1-5	NA	TRBV19
CASSGGYEQYF	TGTGCCAGCAGTGGCGGGTACGAGCAGTACTTC	NA	TRBJ2-7	NA	TRBV2
CASRVFPMGAARAPYTYEQYF	TGTGCCAGCAGAGTTTTCCCCATGGGGGCAGCTAGGGCGCCGTACACCTACGAGCAGTACTTC	NA	TRBJ2-7	NA	TRBV27
CASSFSGTDTQYF	TGTGCCAGCAGCTTTTCCGGGACAGATACGCAGTATTTT	NA	TRBJ2-3	NA	TRBV7-2
CASSFASDGLSNQPQHF	TGTGCCAGCAGCTTTGCTTCGGACGGCCTTAGCAATCAGCCCCAGCATTTT	NA	TRBJ1-5	NA	TRBV7-9
CASSQALTDTQYF	TGTGCCAGCAGCCAAGCCCTCACAGATACGCAGTATTTT	NA	TRBJ2-3	NA	TRBV3-1/TRBV3-2
CASSLVWLAGDAYNEQFF	TGTGCCAGCAGCTTGGTGTGGCTAGCGGGAGATGCCTACAATGAGCAGTTCTTC	TRBD2	TRBJ2-1	NA	TRBV5-6
CASSPAYEQYF	TGTGCCAGCTCACCCGCCTACGAGCAGTACTTC	NA	TRBJ2-7	NA	TRBV18
CGSTGSLTNTGELFF	TGTGGAAGCACGGGGTCCTTGACGAACACCGGGGAGCTGTTTTTT	NA	TRBJ2-2	few	TRBV6-5
CASSLTANRADTQYF	TGTGCCAGCAGCTTAACGGCCAACAGGGCAGATACGCAGTATTTT	NA	TRBJ2-3	NA	TRBV7-3